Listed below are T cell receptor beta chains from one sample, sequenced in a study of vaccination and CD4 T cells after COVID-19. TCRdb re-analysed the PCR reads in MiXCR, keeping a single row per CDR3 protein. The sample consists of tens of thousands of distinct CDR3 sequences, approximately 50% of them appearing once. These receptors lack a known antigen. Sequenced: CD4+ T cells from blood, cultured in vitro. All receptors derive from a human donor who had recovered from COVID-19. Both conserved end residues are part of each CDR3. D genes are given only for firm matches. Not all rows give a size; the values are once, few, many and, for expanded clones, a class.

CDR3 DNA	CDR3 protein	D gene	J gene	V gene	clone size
TGTGCCAGCAGTTACGGGGGTGAGGGGCGGGATGGCTACACCTTC	CASSYGGEGRDGYTF	NA	TRBJ1-2	TRBV6-5	once
TGTGCCAGCAGCCCTACAGGGGGCCGGGGCCAGCCCCAGCATTTT	CASSPTGGRGQPQHF	TRBD1	TRBJ1-5	TRBV12-3/TRBV12-4	few
TGCAGTGCTAGAGGCAGGGAGGGCTACACCTTC	CSARGREGYTF	NA	TRBJ1-2	TRBV20-1	NA
TGTGCCAGTAGTGTCCACGGGCCGGAGACCCAGTACTTC	CASSVHGPETQYF	NA	TRBJ2-5	TRBV19	few
TGTGCCAGCAGCGGGACAGGGCCCCCTAGCACAGATACGCAGTATTTT	CASSGTGPPSTDTQYF	TRBD1	TRBJ2-3	TRBV7-6	NA
TGTGCCAGCAGTCCCCTCGACAGGGAGGTTGAAGCTTTCTTT	CASSPLDREVEAFF	TRBD1	TRBJ1-1	TRBV6-2/TRBV6-3	few
TGTGCCAGCAGCCACCTTAGACTAGATTCCTACAATGAGCAGTTCTTC	CASSHLRLDSYNEQFF	NA	TRBJ2-1	TRBV28	NA
TGTGCCAGCAGCCTGGACAGCGATGAAGCTTTCTTT	CASSLDSDEAFF	NA	TRBJ1-1	TRBV5-5	NA
TGTGCCAGCAGTTTATCCAGGGGAGGCACTGAAGCTTTCTTT	CASSLSRGGTEAFF	NA	TRBJ1-1	TRBV28	NA
TGTGCCACCAGTGATTCCTCTGGAAACACCATATATTTT	CATSDSSGNTIYF	NA	TRBJ1-3	TRBV24-1	NA
TGTGCCAGCAGGCTTATCGGGGGGAAAAACATTCAGTACTTC	CASRLIGGKNIQYF	TRBD2	TRBJ2-4	TRBV6-2/TRBV6-3	NA
TGTGCCAGCAGCTTCCGGGACAAGGAGGGCTACACCTTC	CASSFRDKEGYTF	NA	TRBJ1-2	TRBV7-2	few
TGCAGTACTCTCCGGGGGACGGGGACGGGGGATACGCAGTATTTT	CSTLRGTGTGDTQYF	NA	TRBJ2-3	TRBV20-1	NA
TGTGCCAGCAGTTCCCAGGGGGACGTCTATGGCTACACCTTC	CASSSQGDVYGYTF	TRBD1	TRBJ1-2	TRBV6-5	few
TGTGCCTGGAGTGTGCAAGGGGGCCTGGAGACCCAGTACTTC	CAWSVQGGLETQYF	TRBD1	TRBJ2-5	TRBV30	NA
TGTGCCAGCAGCCCGGGACGGGGCAGCTCTGGAAACACCATATATTTT	CASSPGRGSSGNTIYF	NA	TRBJ1-3	TRBV7-3	NA
TGTGCCAGCAGACACCTAAGACTAGCGGGGGGTCCCCTCACAGATACGCAGTATTTT	CASRHLRLAGGPLTDTQYF	TRBD2	TRBJ2-3	TRBV2	few
TGTGCCAGTAGTATAGATTATTTAGGGGGCAAAGGGGACACTGAAGCTTTCTTT	CASSIDYLGGKGDTEAFF	TRBD1	TRBJ1-1	TRBV19	NA
TGTGCCAGCAGCTTCCAGGGATTGGGCACTGAAGCTTTCTTT	CASSFQGLGTEAFF	NA	TRBJ1-1	TRBV11-2	once
TGTGCCAGCAGACGGACAGGGGAGGGTCAGCCCCAGCATTTT	CASRRTGEGQPQHF	TRBD1	TRBJ1-5	TRBV6-1	NA
TGTGCCAGTAGCGGGACACACTTGGAGACCCAGTACTTC	CASSGTHLETQYF	NA	TRBJ2-5	TRBV19	NA
TGTGCCAGCAGCTCCCGGGACAGGGGATACGAGCAGTACTTC	CASSSRDRGYEQYF	TRBD1	TRBJ2-7	TRBV7-9	NA
TGTGCCAGCATTTTCTTGACAGGGTGGACTGAAGCTTTCTTT	CASIFLTGWTEAFF	TRBD1	TRBJ1-1	TRBV6-1	NA
TGTGCCAGCAGTTACTCGCTGGGGTCCAGAGCGAACACTGAAGCTTTCTTT	CASSYSLGSRANTEAFF	NA	TRBJ1-1	TRBV6-5	few
TGTGCCAGCACGCTGGCGGGAACTGGGGCCAACGTCCTGACTTTC	CASTLAGTGANVLTF	NA	TRBJ2-6	TRBV28	NA
TGTGCCAGCAAGGGGGCGACTAATGAAAAACTGTTTTTT	CASKGATNEKLFF	TRBD1	TRBJ1-4	TRBV2	NA
TGTGCCACGACAGGGGCCAATAACTATGGCTACACCTTC	CATTGANNYGYTF	TRBD1	TRBJ1-2	TRBV19	few
TGTGCCAGTAGTCTCCGCCGTGGGAGGGGGGACACTGAAGCTTTCTTT	CASSLRRGRGDTEAFF	NA	TRBJ1-1	TRBV19	NA
TGTGCCAGCAGCCTGGACATTAACTATGGCTACACCTTC	CASSLDINYGYTF	NA	TRBJ1-2	TRBV12-3/TRBV12-4	NA
TGCAGTGCTAGAGACCCTGGACCCGGGACAGGGGGCACAGATACGCAGTATTTT	CSARDPGPGTGGTDTQYF	TRBD1	TRBJ2-3	TRBV20-1	few
TGTGCCAGCAGTACAGGAGGGGGGACAGGGTGGGAGAATACGCAGTATTTT	CASSTGGGTGWENTQYF	TRBD1	TRBJ2-3	TRBV27	few
TGTGCCAGCAGTGAATTGGACGAGCAGTACTTC	CASSELDEQYF	NA	TRBJ2-7	TRBV2	few
TGCAGTGCTAGGACAGGGGGGTTAGCGGGATACAATGAGCAGTTCTTC	CSARTGGLAGYNEQFF	NA	TRBJ2-1	TRBV20-1	once
TGTGCCTCCGGCCGGGAACGCCGAACGAGTAATCAGCCCCAGCATTTT	CASGRERRTSNQPQHF	NA	TRBJ1-5	TRBV6-1	NA
TGTGCCAGCAGTTACCGTCCCCAGCGGGGGACCTACAATGAGCAGTTCTTC	CASSYRPQRGTYNEQFF	TRBD2	TRBJ2-1	TRBV6-2/TRBV6-3	NA
TGCAGTGCTATACGCTCCGGACTAGCGGGGGCCCCTTGGGGGGAGACCCAGTACTTC	CSAIRSGLAGAPWGETQYF	TRBD2	TRBJ2-5	TRBV20-1	NA
TGTGCCACCAGTTTAGGGGAGGATAATCAGCCCCAGCATTTT	CATSLGEDNQPQHF	NA	TRBJ1-5	TRBV24-1	NA
TGTGCCAGCAGCTCGGAACAGGGACCTAATGAAAAACTGTTTTTT	CASSSEQGPNEKLFF	NA	TRBJ1-4	TRBV7-9	NA
TGTGCCACCAGCAGGACACTCAAGACTAGCGGGATGAGGGCAGATACGCAGTATTTT	CATSRTLKTSGMRADTQYF	TRBD2	TRBJ2-3	TRBV15	NA
TGTGCCAGCAGCCGATCGGACAGCCTTAATCAGCCCCAGCATTTT	CASSRSDSLNQPQHF	NA	TRBJ1-5	TRBV7-2	NA
TGCAGTGCTAGAGGGGCAGTGAACACTGAAGCTTTCTTT	CSARGAVNTEAFF	NA	TRBJ1-1	TRBV20-1	few
TGCAGTGCTAGAAACCGGGACAGGGTGGGGACTGAAGCTTTCTTT	CSARNRDRVGTEAFF	TRBD1	TRBJ1-1	TRBV20-1	NA
TGTGCCAGCAGGGAGAGGGCGTGGGACCCTAGCACAGATACGCAGTATTTT	CASRERAWDPSTDTQYF	NA	TRBJ2-3	TRBV7-2	NA
TGCAGTGCTAGAGATCCCTCAGGGTGGCTAGGGGCGACCGGGGAGCTGTTTTTT	CSARDPSGWLGATGELFF	NA	TRBJ2-2	TRBV20-1	NA
TGTGCCAGCAGTTACCCTAGGCTCGGGACAGGTGAGACTGAAGCTTTCTTT	CASSYPRLGTGETEAFF	TRBD1	TRBJ1-1	TRBV6-2/TRBV6-3	NA
TGTGCCAGCAGGGGGGAGGCGGGAAGGGGAGATACGCAGTATTTT	CASRGEAGRGDTQYF	NA	TRBJ2-3	TRBV2	NA
TGTGCCAGCAGCTTAGTTGCAGGGAATAATTCACCCCTCCACTTT	CASSLVAGNNSPLHF	NA	TRBJ1-6	TRBV7-9	NA
TGTGCCAGCAGTTTCATGGGGGACACTGAAGCTTTCTTT	CASSFMGDTEAFF	NA	TRBJ1-1	TRBV12-3/TRBV12-4	NA
TGTGCCTGGAGAGAAGGCAATACTGAAGCTTTCTTT	CAWREGNTEAFF	NA	TRBJ1-1	TRBV30	NA
TGTGCCAGCAGTGCCTCCCGACAGGGGGCCGGGGAGCTGTTTTTT	CASSASRQGAGELFF	TRBD1	TRBJ2-2	TRBV6-1	few
TGTGCCAGCAATGGGGGTGGGCAGGGGGGCGGCGCAGATACGCAGTATTTT	CASNGGGQGGGADTQYF	NA	TRBJ2-3	TRBV28	NA
TGTGCCAGTAGAGCCGACACTTCGCAAGGGCCCCAGCATTTT	CASRADTSQGPQHF	NA	TRBJ1-5	TRBV19	once
TGCAGTGCCAGGATGGACGGGAACACTGAAGCTTTCTTT	CSARMDGNTEAFF	NA	TRBJ1-1	TRBV20-1	few